These 28 T cell receptor beta chains originate from one sample sequenced in a study of blood T cells in healthy people across ages. A second 7 to 11 cycle PCR used barcoded and J-beta primers. TCRdb ran MiXCR on the 5' RACE reads and lists one entry per CDR3 protein. The sample lists 1.5 million to 2 million distinct CDR3 sequences, roughly 28% seen once, with 7.7% in the top ten. The material sequenced was blood. These receptors were taken from a woman in her 30s in good health.

This clonotype occurred many times. CDR3 nucleotide sequence: TGCGCCAGCAGCCCCGGACTAGCGGGGGTATCTGGGGCCAACGTCCTGACTTTC. This encodes CASSPGLAGVSGANVLTF. The V call is TRBV4-1, the J call TRBJ2-6; 13 bases line up with TRBD2. The V gene's germline CDR1 is MGHRA and CDR2 YSYEKL. This CDR3 has 18 residues. Germline trimming cut 4 bases from V and 1 base from J; bases unmatched to any gene: 4.

This clonotype was picked up a small number of times. This chain joins TRBV12-3 or TRBV12-4 and TRBJ2-2; D is perhaps TRBD1 (6 bases). The CDR3 consists of 15 residues. With 2 bases removed from V and 2 bases from J, the gap between germline ends came to 9 bases. This chain's CDR3 is CASSLRQVNTGELFF. DNA for the CDR3: TGTGCCAGCAGTTTAAGACAGGTTAACACCGGGGAGCTGTTTTTT.

This clonotype came up a few times. The chain links TRBV7-9 to TRBJ2-1; TRBD2 matches at 9 bases. The CDR3 sequence is 15 residues long. Germline CDR1 SEHNR, CDR2 FQNEAQ (reference sequence). V lost 5 bases and J lost 2; bases outside the gene matches: 4. This CDR3 reads CASSDGLATYNEQFF. The CDR3 DNA is TGTGCCAGCAGCGATGGACTAGCGACCTACAATGAGCAGTTCTTC.

The sample holds many counts of this clonotype. CDR3 in amino acids: CASSESQNIQYF. The CDR3 nucleotides read TGTGCCAGCAGTGAATCACAGAACATTCAGTACTTC. The gene calls are TRBV2 and TRBJ2-4; D ambiguous. CDR1 SNHLY and CDR2 FYNNEI come from the germline V gene. This CDR3 region has 12 residues. Trimming stripped 2 bases from V and 7 bases from J, with 6 bases between.

This clonotype has more than one count but fewer than ten. This rearrangement joins TRBV20-1 to TRBJ2-7, with TRBD1 matching over 7 bases. The CDR3 sequence is 16 residues long. The ends lost 0 bases at V and 3 bases at J; junction bases unmatched: 11. In germline, CDR1 is DFQATT, CDR2 SNEGSKA (reference sequence). The CDR3 is CSARDTTGTDLYEQYF. The DNA of the CDR3 is TGCAGTGCTAGAGATACAACCGGGACAGACCTCTACGAGCAGTACTTC.

On this clonotype itself: A much larger clone is a single base away; this may be a read error. This sequence joins TRBV7-8 and TRBJ2-7, with unresolved D. The J call is doubtful: the DNA matches TRBJ2-1 better. Germline CDR1 is SGHVS and CDR2 is FQNEAQ. This CDR3 has 15 amino acids. The CDR3 reads CASSLAGGEVNEQFF. The CDR3 DNA reads TGTGCCAGCAGCTTAGCGGGCGGTGAGGTGAATGAGCAGTTCTTC.

J is TRBJ2-2 and V is TRBV5-1, with 7 bases matching TRBD1. The V gene end was trimmed by 2 bases and the J gene end by 7 bases; junction bases not matched to a gene: 8. Germline assignment: CDR1 SGHRS and CDR2 YFSETQ. This CDR3 region has 15 residues. CDR3 nucleotides: TGCGCCAGCAGCTTAACGACAGGGAAGGGCGGGGAGCTGTTTTTT. Its translation: CASSLTTGKGGELFF.

The J gene is TRBJ2-6, the V gene TRBV20-1; maybe TRBD1 (5 bases). Germline CDR1 is DFQATT and CDR2 is SNEGSKA (reference sequence). Trimming pared 4 bases from V and 3 bases from J, leaving 7 bases between. This CDR3 region has 13 residues. CDR3 sequence: CSAKGDGANVLTF. The CDR3 nucleotides read TGCAGTGCTAAAGGGGATGGGGCCAACGTCCTGACTTTC.

This clonotype was seen more than once but under ten times. The V gene is TRBV12-3 or TRBV12-4, the J gene TRBJ1-4; 7 bases agree with TRBD1. The CDR3 sequence is 13 residues long. V shed 4 bases and J 8 bases; nucleotides not matched to a gene: 4. CDR3 sequence (DNA): TGTGCCAGCAGTTCAAACAGGGGAGAAAAACTGTTTTTT. Its translation is CASSSNRGEKLFF.

This sequence joins TRBV6-2 or TRBV6-3 and TRBJ2-2; TRBD1 agrees at 8 bases. The junction had 16 bases not matched to a gene; V was cut back by 5 bases and J by 11 bases. The CDR3 is 16 amino acids. Germline CDR1 MNHEY, CDR2 SVGEGT. CDR3 sequence (DNA): TGTGCCAGCAGTGGTCTGGGACAGGACCACGAAGGCGAGCTGTTTTTT. Translated, it gives CASSGLGQDHEGELFF.

This rearrangement joins TRBV20-1 to TRBJ2-3, with 12 bases fitting TRBD2. The germline gives CDR1 DFQATT, CDR2 SNEGSKA (reference sequence). V was pared by 6 bases and J by 0 bases, with 4 bases of the junction left unmatched. This CDR3 has 15 amino acids. Here the CDR3 DNA reads TGCAGTGCGAGGACTAGCGGGAAGAGCACAGATACGCAGTATTTT. It is translated as CSARTSGKSTDTQYF.

This clonotype occurred a few times. The gene calls are TRBV3-1 and TRBJ2-3; TRBD2 matches 11 bases. V gave up 2 bases and J gave up 5 bases; unmatched junction bases: 9. The CDR3 spans 17 residues. Germline CDR1 and CDR2: LGHDT and YNNKEL (reference sequence). The CDR3, as DNA: TGTGCCAGCAGCCAATATATGTGGCTAGCGGGAGGAGATACGCAGTATTTT. Translated, it gives CASSQYMWLAGGDTQYF.

The chain employs TRBV20-1 and TRBJ2-1, with D possibly matching TRBD1 (5 bases). There are 13 residues in the CDR3. Germline CDR1 reads DFQATT; CDR2 reads SNEGSKA (reference sequence). Trimming shortened V by 4 bases and J by 13 bases, and 20 bases separated the two germline ends. CDR3 bases: TGCAGTGCTACCCGGACATTGCAAGAGACCCAGTTCTTC. As protein: CSATRTLQETQFF.

This clonotype was picked up a small number of times. The chain has TRBV28 and TRBJ2-5; 9 bases are a match to TRBD2. The CDR3 runs to 15 residues. J gave up 4 bases and V 3 bases, and 6 bases lay outside the gene matches. From germline, CDR1 is MDHEN and CDR2 SYDVKM. CDR3 sequence reads: CASSFLAGRAETQYF. The DNA of the CDR3 is TGTGCCAGCAGTTTCCTAGCGGGACGAGCAGAGACCCAGTACTTC.

This chain joins TRBV20-1 and TRBJ2-1; D not resolved. Trimming left V 6 bases short and J 1 base short, with 10 bases between. Per germline, CDR1 DFQATT and CDR2 SNEGSKA (reference sequence). The CDR3 loop spans 13 amino acids. The CDR3 DNA sequence: TGCAGTGCGACGGAATATTCCTACAATGAGCAGTTCTTC. Residues: CSATEYSYNEQFF.

The CDR3 coding sequence is TGTGCCAGCAGCTTGATGACAGGGGTGAACACTGAAGCTTTCTTT. Its protein is CASSLMTGVNTEAFF. The chain is built from TRBV11-2 and TRBJ1-1; TRBD1 aligns across 8 bases. V gave up 3 bases and J gave up 0 bases; unmatched junction bases: 3. In germline, CDR1 is SGHAT, CDR2 FQNNGV. The CDR3 contains 15 residues.

In its sample, this clonotype was seen many times. The J gene is TRBJ1-2, the V gene TRBV12-3 or TRBV12-4; 7 bases line up with TRBD1. J lost 1 base, V lost 6 bases, and 5 bases had no gene match. CDR3 length equals 14 residues. The chain's CDR3 is CASSPQGSNYGYTF. For the CDR3, the DNA is TGTGCCAGCAGCCCACAGGGGAGTAACTATGGCTACACCTTC.

This clonotype has just a few counts. The chain employs TRBV5-1 and TRBJ1-4, with TRBD1 matching 7 bases. The CDR3 has 15 residues. Trimming removed 4 bases from V and 7 bases from J; junction bases left unmatched: 10. The germline V gene has CDR1 SGHRS and CDR2 YFSETQ. The CDR3 nucleotides are TGCGCCAGCAGCGCCCGGACAGGTTTCACTGAAAAACTGTTTTTT. This sequence encodes CASSARTGFTEKLFF.

The V and J genes are TRBV24-1 and TRBJ2-3; D gene uncertain. The CDR3 covers 13 residues. Trimming removed 5 bases at V and 4 bases at J, with 9 bases between. CDR1 and CDR2 from the germline V gene are KGHDR and SFDVKD. The CDR3 sequence: CATSARYSDTQYF. As DNA, the CDR3 is TGTGCCACCAGTGCTCGATACTCAGATACGCAGTATTTT.

The gene calls are TRBV11-2 and TRBJ2-7; 7 bases are a match to TRBD2. The V gene's germline CDR1 is SGHAT and CDR2 FQNNGV. The CDR3 sequence is 16 residues long. The V segment lost 5 bases and the J segment 2 bases; nucleotides outside the gene matches: 12. The CDR3 DNA sequence: TGTGCCAGCAGCCAATTGGGGCGGGAGAGTGCCTACGAGCAGTACTTC. As protein: CASSQLGRESAYEQYF.

The rearrangement uses TRBV5-4 and TRBJ2-6; unclear D gene. Germline V gene data show CDR1 as SGHNT and CDR2 as YYREEE (reference sequence). This CDR3 comprises 14 residues. V dropped 6 bases and J dropped 2 bases, with 9 bases sitting between them. The CDR3 region is CASNFATGANVLTF. DNA of the CDR3: TGTGCCAGCAACTTTGCTACTGGGGCCAACGTCCTGACTTTC.

This clonotype was seen ten or more times. J is TRBJ2-5 and V is TRBV7-2, with TRBD2 as a possible D gene (6 bases). Germline loops: CDR1 SGHTA, CDR2 FQGNSA. The V end lost 3 bases, the J end lost 5 bases, and 10 bases lay between the germline ends. The length of the CDR3 is 13 residues. CDR3 protein: CASSFGGFETQYF. The DNA of the CDR3 is TGTGCCAGCAGCTTCGGGGGTTTTGAGACCCAGTACTTC.

This clonotype came up many times. The chain has TRBV15 and TRBJ2-1; D not certain. Trimming stripped 0 bases from V and 8 bases from J, with 17 bases between. CDR1 and CDR2 from the germline V gene are LNHNV and YYDKDF (reference sequence). The CDR3 has 16 amino acids. For the CDR3, the DNA is TGTGCCACCAGCAGAGATCCCTTACCCCCTCGAGATGAGCAGTTCTTC. Residues: CATSRDPLPPRDEQFF. Using reference TRBV15 and TRBJ2-1 for the parts outside the CDR3, the full variable domain is DAMVIQNPRYQVTQFGKPVTLSCSQTLNHNVMYWYQQKSSQAPKLLFHYYDKDFNNEADTPDNFQSRRPNTSFCFLDIRSPGLGDTAMYLCATSRDPLPPRDEQFFGPGTRLTVL.

This clonotype was recorded at least ten times. The CDR3 DNA is TGCGCCAGCAGTCCCGGGGGCCACTACAATGAGCAGTTCTTC. This codes for CASSPGGHYNEQFF. V is TRBV10-2 and J is TRBJ2-1, with D perhaps matching TRBD1 or TRBD2 (6 bases each). The V and J ends lost 5 bases and 3 bases respectively, with 11 bases between them. This CDR3 region has 14 residues. Germline lookup yields CDR1 WSHSY and CDR2 SAAADI.

The chain carries TRBV6-2 or TRBV6-3 and TRBJ1-5; possible D gene TRBD1, 5 bases. The V end was cut by 2 bases, the J end by 5 bases, with 7 bases between. CDR1 and CDR2 (germline): MNHEY, SVGEGT. This CDR3 comprises 13 residues. CDR3 loop: CASSYLGDQPQHF. In DNA form, the CDR3 reads TGTGCCAGCAGTTACCTGGGGGATCAGCCCCAGCATTTT.

The CDR3 nucleotides read TGTGCCAGCAAACCGGAAAGTGAGACCCAGTACTTC. It translates to CASKPESETQYF. The chain couples TRBV6-2 or TRBV6-3 to TRBJ2-5; no definite D call. Germline V CDR1 and CDR2: MNHEY, SVGEGT. Trimming removed 7 bases at V and 5 bases at J, with 11 bases between. The CDR3 extends over 12 amino acids.

This chain connects TRBV5-1 to TRBJ2-7; 10 bases match TRBD2. V lost 3 bases and J lost 2; bases outside the gene matches: 5. Germline V gene sequence: CDR1 SGHRS, CDR2 YFSETQ. CDR3 length: 15 amino acids. The CDR3 region has the DNA TGCGCCAGCAGCTCCCAGCGGGGGGGACCCTACGAGCAGTACTTC. Its protein is CASSSQRGGPYEQYF.

This clonotype came up a few times. J is TRBJ2-7 and V is TRBV20-1, with D maybe TRBD2 (5 bases). Germline values: CDR1 DFQATT, CDR2 SNEGSKA (reference sequence). Trimming removed 3 bases at V and 3 bases at J, with 9 bases between. This CDR3 has 12 residues. CDR3 protein: CSASGKIYEQYF. CDR3 DNA sequence: TGCAGTGCTAGCGGGAAGATCTACGAGCAGTACTTC.